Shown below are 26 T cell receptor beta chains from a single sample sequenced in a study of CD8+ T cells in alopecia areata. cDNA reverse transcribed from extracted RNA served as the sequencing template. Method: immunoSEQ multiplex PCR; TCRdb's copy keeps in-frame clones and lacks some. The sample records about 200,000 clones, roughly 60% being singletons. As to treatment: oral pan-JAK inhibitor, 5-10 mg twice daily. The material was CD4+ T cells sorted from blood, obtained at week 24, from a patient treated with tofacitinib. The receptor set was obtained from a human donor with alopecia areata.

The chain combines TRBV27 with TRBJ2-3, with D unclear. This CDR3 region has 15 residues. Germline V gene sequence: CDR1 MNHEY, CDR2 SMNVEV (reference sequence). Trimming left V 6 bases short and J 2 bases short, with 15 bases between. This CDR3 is CASSRRGAITDTQYF. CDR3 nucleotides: TGTGCCAGCAGCCGCCGTGGAGCGATCACAGATACGCAGTATTTT.

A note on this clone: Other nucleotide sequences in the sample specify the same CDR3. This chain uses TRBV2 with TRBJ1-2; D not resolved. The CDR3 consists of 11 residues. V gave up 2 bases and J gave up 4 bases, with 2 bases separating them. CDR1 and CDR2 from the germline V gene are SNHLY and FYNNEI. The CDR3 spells CASSESYGYTF. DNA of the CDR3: TGTGCCAGCAGTGAATCCTATGGCTACACCTTC.

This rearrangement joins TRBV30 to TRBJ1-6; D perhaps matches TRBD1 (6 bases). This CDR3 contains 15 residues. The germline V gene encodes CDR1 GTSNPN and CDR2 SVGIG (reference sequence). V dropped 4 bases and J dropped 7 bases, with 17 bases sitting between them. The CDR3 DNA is TGTGCCTGGACCACAATCGGGACACGCAATTCACCCCTCCACTTT. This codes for CAWTTIGTRNSPLHF.

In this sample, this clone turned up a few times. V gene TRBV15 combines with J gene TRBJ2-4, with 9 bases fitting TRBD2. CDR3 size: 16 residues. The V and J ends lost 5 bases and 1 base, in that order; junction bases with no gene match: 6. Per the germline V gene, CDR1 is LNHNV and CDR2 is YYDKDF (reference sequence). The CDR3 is CATSEASGVAKNIQYF. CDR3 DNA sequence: TGTGCCACCAGCGAAGCTAGCGGGGTTGCCAAAAACATTCAGTACTTC.

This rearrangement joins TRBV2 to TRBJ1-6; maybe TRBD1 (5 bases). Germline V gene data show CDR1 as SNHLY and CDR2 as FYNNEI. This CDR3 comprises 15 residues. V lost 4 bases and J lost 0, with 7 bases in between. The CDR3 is CASSAQGSYNSPLHF. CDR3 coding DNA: TGTGCCAGCAGTGCGCAGGGCTCCTATAATTCACCCCTCCACTTT. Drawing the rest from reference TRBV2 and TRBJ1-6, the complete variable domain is EPEVTQTPSHQVTQMGQEVILRCVPISNHLYFYWYRQILGQKVEFLVSFYNNEISEKSEIFDDQFSVERPDGSNFTLKIRSTKLEDSAMYFCASSAQGSYNSPLHFGNGTRLTVT.

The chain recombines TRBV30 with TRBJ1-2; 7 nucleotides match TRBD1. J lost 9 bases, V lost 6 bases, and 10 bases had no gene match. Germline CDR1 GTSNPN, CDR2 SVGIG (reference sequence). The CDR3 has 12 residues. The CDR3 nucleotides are TGTGCCTGTTCTGGACAGGCTTGGCGCTACACCTTC. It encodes CACSGQAWRYTF.

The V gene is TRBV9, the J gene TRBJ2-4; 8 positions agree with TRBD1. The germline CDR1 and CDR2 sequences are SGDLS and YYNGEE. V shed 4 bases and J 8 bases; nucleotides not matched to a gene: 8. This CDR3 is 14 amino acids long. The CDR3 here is CASSPLQGADIQYF. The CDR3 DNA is TGTGCCAGCAGCCCCCTTCAGGGGGCGGACATTCAGTACTTC.

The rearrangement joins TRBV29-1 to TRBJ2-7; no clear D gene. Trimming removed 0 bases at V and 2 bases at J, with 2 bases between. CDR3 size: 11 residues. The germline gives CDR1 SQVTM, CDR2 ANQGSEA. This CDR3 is CSVEDAYEQYF. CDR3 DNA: TGCAGCGTTGAAGACGCCTACGAGCAGTACTTC.

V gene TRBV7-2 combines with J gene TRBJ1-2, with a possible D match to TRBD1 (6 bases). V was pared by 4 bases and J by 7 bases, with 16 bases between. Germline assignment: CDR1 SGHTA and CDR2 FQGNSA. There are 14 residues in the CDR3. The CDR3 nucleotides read TGTGCCAGCAGCTCCCCAGGGGCGCCGAGTGGCTACACCTTC. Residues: CASSSPGAPSGYTF.

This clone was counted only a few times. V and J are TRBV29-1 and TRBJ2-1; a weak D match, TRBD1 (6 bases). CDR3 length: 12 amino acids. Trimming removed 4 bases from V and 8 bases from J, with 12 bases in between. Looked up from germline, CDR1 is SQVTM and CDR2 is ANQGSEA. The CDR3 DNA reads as TGCAGCGTTGGGTCCAGGGGTGATGAGCAGTTCTTC. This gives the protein CSVGSRGDEQFF.

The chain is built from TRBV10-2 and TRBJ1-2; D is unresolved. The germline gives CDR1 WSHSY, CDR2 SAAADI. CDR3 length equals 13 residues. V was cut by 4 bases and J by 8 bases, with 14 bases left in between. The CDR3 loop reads CASSVGSGRGYTF. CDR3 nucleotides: TGCGCCAGCAGTGTCGGTTCAGGACGGGGCTACACCTTC.

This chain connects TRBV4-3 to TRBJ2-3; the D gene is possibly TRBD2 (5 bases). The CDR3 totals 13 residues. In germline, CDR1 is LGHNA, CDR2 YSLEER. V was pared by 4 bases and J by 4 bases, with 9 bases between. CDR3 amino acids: CASSRLAADTQYF. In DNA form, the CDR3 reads TGCGCCAGCAGCCGCCTAGCTGCAGATACGCAGTATTTT.

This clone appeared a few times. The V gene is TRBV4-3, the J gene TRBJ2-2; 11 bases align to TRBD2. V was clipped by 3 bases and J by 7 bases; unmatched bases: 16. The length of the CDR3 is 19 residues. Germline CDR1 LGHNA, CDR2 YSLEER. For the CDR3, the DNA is TGCGCCAGCAGCCAGCAACCCAATAGCGGGGGGGCCGGTGGCGGGGAGCTGTTTTTT. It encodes CASSQQPNSGGAGGGELFF.

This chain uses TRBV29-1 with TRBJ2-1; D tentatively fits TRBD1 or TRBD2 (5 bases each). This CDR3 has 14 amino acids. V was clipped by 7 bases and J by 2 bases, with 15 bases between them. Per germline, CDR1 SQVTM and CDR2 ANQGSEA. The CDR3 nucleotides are TGCAGCGCCATAGGGACCTCGGCCTACAATGAGCAGTTCTTC. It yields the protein CSAIGTSAYNEQFF.

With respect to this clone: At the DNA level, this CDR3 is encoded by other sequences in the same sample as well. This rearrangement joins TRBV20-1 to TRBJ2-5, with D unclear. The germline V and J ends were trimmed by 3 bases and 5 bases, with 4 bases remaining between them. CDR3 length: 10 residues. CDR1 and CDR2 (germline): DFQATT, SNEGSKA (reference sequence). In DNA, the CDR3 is TGCAGTGCTAGTACTGAGACCCAGTACTTC. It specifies CSASTETQYF.

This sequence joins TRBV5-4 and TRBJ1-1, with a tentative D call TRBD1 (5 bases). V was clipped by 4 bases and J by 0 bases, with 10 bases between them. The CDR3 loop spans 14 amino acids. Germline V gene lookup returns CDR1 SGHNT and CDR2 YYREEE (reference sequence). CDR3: CASSRDLVNTEAFF. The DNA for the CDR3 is TGTGCCAGCAGCCGGGACCTCGTGAACACTGAAGCTTTCTTT.

CDR3 region: CSVVVPAGTQYF. CDR3 nucleotides: TGCAGCGTTGTGGTCCCAGCGGGGACGCAGTATTTT. The rearrangement joins TRBV29-1 to TRBJ2-3, with 7 bases matching TRBD2. J was trimmed by 9 bases and V by 4 bases; bases with no gene match: 7. This CDR3 is 12 amino acids long. Germline assignment: CDR1 SQVTM and CDR2 ANQGSEA.

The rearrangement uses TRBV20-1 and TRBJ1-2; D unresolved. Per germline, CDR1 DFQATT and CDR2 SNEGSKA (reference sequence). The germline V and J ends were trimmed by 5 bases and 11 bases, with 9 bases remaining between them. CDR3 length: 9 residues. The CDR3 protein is CSAPPEYTF. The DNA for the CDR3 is TGCAGTGCTCCCCCGGAGTACACCTTC.

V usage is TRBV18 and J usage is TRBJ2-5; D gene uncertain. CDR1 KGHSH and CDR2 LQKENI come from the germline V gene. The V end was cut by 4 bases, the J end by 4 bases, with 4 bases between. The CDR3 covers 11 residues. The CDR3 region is CASSLGETQYF. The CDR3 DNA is TGTGCCAGCTCACTCGGAGAGACCCAGTACTTC.

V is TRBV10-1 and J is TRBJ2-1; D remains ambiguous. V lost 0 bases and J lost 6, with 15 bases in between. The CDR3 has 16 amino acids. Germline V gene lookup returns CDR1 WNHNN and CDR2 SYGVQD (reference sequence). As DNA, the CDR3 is TGCGCCAGCAGTGAGTCTTGGCGGCCGGCTGGCAATGAGCAGTTCTTC. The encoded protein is CASSESWRPAGNEQFF.

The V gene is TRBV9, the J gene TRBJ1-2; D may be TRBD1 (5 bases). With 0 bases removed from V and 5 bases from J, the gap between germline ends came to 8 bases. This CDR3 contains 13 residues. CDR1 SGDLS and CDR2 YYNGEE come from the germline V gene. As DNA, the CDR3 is TGTGCCAGCAGCGTAGACGGGACTTATGGCTACACCTTC. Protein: CASSVDGTYGYTF.

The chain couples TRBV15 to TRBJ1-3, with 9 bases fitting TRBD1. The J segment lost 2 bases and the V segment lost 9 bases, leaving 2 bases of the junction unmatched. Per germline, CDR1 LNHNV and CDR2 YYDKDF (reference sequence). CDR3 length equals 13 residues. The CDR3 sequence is CATRQGAGNTIYF. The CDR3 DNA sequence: TGTGCCACGCGACAGGGGGCTGGAAACACCATATATTTT. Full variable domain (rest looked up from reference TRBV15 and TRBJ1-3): DAMVIQNPRYQVTQFGKPVTLSCSQTLNHNVMYWYQQKSSQAPKLLFHYYDKDFNNEADTPDNFQSRRPNTSFCFLDIRSPGLGDTAMYLCATRQGAGNTIYFGEGSWLTVV.

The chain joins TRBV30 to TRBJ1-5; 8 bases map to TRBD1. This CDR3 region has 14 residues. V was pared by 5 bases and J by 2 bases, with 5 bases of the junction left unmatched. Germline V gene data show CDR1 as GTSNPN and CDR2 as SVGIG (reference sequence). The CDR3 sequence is CAWHPGQGNQPQHF. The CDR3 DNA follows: TGTGCCTGGCACCCGGGACAGGGCAATCAGCCCCAGCATTTT.

DNA of the CDR3: TGTGCCAGCAGCTTAGCGGCCCCAGGGGCCAAAAACATTCAGTACTTC. This gives the protein CASSLAAPGAKNIQYF. V is TRBV7-2 and J is TRBJ2-4; D possibly corresponds to TRBD1 (5 bases). CDR1 is SGHTA and CDR2 is FQGNSA in the germline V gene. V shed 0 bases and J shed 1 base, with 10 bases lying between them. This CDR3 spans 16 amino acids.

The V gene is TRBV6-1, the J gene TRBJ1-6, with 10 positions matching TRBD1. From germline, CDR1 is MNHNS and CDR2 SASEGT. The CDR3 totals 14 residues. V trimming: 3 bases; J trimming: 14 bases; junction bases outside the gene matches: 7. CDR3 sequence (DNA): TGTGCCAGCAGTGATAGGGGACAGGGGATTACCCTCCACTTT. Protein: CASSDRGQGITLHF.

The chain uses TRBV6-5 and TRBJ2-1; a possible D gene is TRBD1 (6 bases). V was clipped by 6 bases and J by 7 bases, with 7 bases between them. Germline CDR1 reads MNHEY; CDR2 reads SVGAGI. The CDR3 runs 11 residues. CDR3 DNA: TGTGCCAGCAGACAGGGTAATGAGCAGTTCTTC. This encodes CASRQGNEQFF.